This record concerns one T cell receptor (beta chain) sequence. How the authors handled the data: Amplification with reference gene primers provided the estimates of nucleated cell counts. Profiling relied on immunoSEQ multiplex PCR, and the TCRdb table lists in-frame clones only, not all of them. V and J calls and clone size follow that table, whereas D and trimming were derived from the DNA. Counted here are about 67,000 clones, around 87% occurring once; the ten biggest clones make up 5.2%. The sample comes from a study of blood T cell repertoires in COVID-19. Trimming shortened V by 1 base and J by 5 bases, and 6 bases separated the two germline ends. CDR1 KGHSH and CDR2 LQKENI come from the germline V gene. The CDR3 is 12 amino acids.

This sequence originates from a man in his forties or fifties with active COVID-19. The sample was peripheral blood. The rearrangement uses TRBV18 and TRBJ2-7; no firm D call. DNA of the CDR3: TGTGCCAGCTCACCACTGGGCCACGAGCAGTACTTC. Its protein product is CASSPLGHEQYF.